Presented here are 8 T cell receptor beta chains from one specimen sequenced in a study of blood T cells in healthy people across ages. Primers used in a second PCR of about 7 to 12 cycles were a sample-barcoded 5' primer and a J-beta primer mix. TCRdb ran MiXCR on the 5' RACE reads and lists one entry per CDR3 protein. The sample carries about 780,000 distinct CDR3 sequences, 62% recorded once. Sequencing was done on a sample of blood. These receptors all come from a young man in good health.

This sequence joins TRBV18 and TRBJ2-5; D is ambiguous. The germline V gene encodes CDR1 KGHSH and CDR2 LQKENI. The CDR3 has 13 amino acids. V dropped 2 bases and J dropped 5 bases, with 9 bases sitting between them. The CDR3, as DNA: TGTGCCAGCTCACCATGGGAAGAGGAGACCCAGTACTTC. Protein sequence: CASSPWEEETQYF. Based on the CDR3 plus reference TRBV18 and TRBJ2-5, the full variable domain is NAGVMQNPRHLVRRRGQEARLRCSPMKGHSHVYWYRQLPEEGLKFMVYLQKENIIDESGMPKERFSAEFPKEGPSILRIQQVVRGDSAAYFCASSPWEEETQYFGPGTRLLVL.

The chain is built from TRBV24-1 and TRBJ1-5; D uncertain. The CDR3 runs 14 residues. Trimming removed 2 bases at V and 5 bases at J, with 9 bases between. CDR1 is KGHDR and CDR2 is SFDVKD in the germline V gene. The CDR3 DNA follows: TGTGCCACCAGTGATTACGGCAGTCATCAGCCCCAGCATTTT. Its translation: CATSDYGSHQPQHF.

A few counts support this clonotype. CDR3 bases: TGTGCCAGCGGAAGACAGGAAGCTAACTATGGCTACACCTTC. Its protein product is CASGRQEANYGYTF. This sequence joins TRBV6-5 and TRBJ1-2, with a possible D match to TRBD1 (6 bases). The CDR3 runs to 14 residues. Looked up from germline, CDR1 is MNHEY and CDR2 is SVGAGI. Deletions cut 8 bases from V and 0 bases from J, with 13 bases between.

J is TRBJ2-5 and V is TRBV6-2 or TRBV6-3; 11 bases line up with TRBD2. CDR1 MNHEY and CDR2 SVGEGT come from the germline V gene. This CDR3 is 16 amino acids long. Losses at the gene ends were 5 bases for V and 5 bases for J; bases not matched to a gene: 10. The CDR3 sequence: CASSHRLAGLSETQYF. CDR3 nucleotides: TGTGCCAGCAGTCACAGACTAGCGGGGTTGAGTGAGACCCAGTACTTC.

On this clonotype itself: Just one base apart from a much larger clone, this may be a read error. The chain has TRBV27 and TRBJ2-3; D uncertain. The V and J ends lost 7 bases and 2 bases respectively, with 10 bases between them. Germline values: CDR1 MNHEY, CDR2 SMNVEV (reference sequence). The CDR3 is 13 amino acids. CDR3 bases: TGTGCCAGCACGCGGACGAACACAGATACGCAGTATTTT. Amino acids: CASTRTNTDTQYF.

This sequence joins TRBV11-1 and TRBJ2-5; D is possibly TRBD2 (5 bases). Germline values: CDR1 SGHAT, CDR2 FQDESV (reference sequence). The germline V and J ends were trimmed by 4 bases and 3 bases, with 9 bases remaining between them. The CDR3 is 13 residues long. CDR3 sequence: CASSSVEEETQYF. CDR3 in DNA: TGTGCCAGCAGCTCAGTGGAGGAAGAGACCCAGTACTTC. The full variable domain, completed using reference TRBV11-1 and TRBJ2-5, is EAEVAQSPRYKITEKSQAVAFWCDPISGHATLYWYRQILGQGPELLVQFQDESVVDDSQLPKDRFSAERLKGVDSTLKIQPAELGDSAMYLCASSSVEEETQYFGPGTRLLVL.

This clonotype was seen more than once but under ten times. The chain carries TRBV29-1 and TRBJ2-5; no firm D call. The V end lost 8 bases, the J end lost 5 bases, and 12 bases lay between the germline ends. The CDR3 runs to 11 residues. CDR1 and CDR2 (germline): SQVTM, ANQGSEA. The CDR3 protein is CSTTGMETQYF. The CDR3 region has the DNA TGCAGCACCACCGGAATGGAGACCCAGTACTTC.

The chain is built from TRBV4-1 and TRBJ1-2; no definite D call. Germline V lookup: CDR1 MGHRA, CDR2 YSYEKL. CDR3 length equals 14 residues. The V end was cut by 0 bases, the J end by 4 bases, with 9 bases between. The DNA of the CDR3 is TGCGCCAGCAGCCAAGATACCGGATTCTATGGCTACACCTTC. Its protein product is CASSQDTGFYGYTF.